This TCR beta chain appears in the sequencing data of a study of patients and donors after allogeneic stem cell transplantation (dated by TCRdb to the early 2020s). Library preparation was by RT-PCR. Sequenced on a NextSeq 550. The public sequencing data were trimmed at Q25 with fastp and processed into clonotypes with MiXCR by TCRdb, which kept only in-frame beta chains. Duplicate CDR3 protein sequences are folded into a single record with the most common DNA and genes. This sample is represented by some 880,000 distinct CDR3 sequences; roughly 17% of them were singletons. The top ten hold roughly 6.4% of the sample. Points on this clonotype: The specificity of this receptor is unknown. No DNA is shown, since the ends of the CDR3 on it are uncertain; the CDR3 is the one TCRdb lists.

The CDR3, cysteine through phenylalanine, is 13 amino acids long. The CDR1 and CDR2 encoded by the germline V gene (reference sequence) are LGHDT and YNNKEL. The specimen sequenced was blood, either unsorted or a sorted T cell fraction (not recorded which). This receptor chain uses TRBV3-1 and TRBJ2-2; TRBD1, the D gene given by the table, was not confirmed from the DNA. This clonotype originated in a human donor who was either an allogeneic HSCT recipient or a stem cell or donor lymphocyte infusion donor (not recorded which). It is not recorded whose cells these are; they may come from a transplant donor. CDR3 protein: CASSPFAGELFFF.